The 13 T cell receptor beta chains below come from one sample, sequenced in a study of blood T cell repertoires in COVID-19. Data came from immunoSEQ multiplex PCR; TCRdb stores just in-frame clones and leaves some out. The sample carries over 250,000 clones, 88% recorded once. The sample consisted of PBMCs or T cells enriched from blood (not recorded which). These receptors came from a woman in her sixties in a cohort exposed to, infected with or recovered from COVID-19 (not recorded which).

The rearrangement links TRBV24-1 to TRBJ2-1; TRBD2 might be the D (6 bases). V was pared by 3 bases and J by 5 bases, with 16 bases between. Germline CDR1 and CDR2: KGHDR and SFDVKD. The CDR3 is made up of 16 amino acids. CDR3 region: CATSDVTGTLDNEQFF. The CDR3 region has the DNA TGTGCCACCAGTGATGTGACCGGGACTCTTGACAATGAGCAGTTCTTC.

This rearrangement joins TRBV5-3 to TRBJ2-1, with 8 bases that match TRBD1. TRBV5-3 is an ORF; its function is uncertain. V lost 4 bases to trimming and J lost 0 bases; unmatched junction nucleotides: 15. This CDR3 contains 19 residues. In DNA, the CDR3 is TGTGCCAGAAGCCCGGACAGGGTCCCTCCCCCCTACTCCTACAATGAGCAGTTCTTC. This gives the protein CARSPDRVPPPYSYNEQFF.

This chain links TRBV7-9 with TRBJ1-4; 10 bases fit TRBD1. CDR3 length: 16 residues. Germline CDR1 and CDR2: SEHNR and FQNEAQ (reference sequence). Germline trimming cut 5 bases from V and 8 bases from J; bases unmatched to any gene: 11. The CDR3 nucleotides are TGTGCCAGCAGCCCCGAGGATGGGACAGGGGTGGAAAAACTGTTTTTT. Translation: CASSPEDGTGVEKLFF.

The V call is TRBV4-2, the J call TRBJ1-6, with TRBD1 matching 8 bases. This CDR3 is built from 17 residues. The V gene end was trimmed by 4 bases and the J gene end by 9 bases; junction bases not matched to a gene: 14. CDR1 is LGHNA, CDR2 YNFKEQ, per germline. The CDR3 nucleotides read TGTGCCAGCAGCCCCCTCAGCCTGACAGGGGAGTCTTCACCCCTCCACTTT. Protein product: CASSPLSLTGESSPLHF.

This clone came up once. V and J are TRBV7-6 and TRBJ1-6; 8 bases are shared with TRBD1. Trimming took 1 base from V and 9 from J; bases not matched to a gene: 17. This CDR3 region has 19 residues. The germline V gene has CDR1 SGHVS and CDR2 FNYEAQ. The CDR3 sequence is CASSLGDRIFQEGSSPLHF. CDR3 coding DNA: TGTGCCAGCAGCTTAGGGGACAGGATTTTCCAGGAGGGGAGTTCACCCCTCCACTTT.

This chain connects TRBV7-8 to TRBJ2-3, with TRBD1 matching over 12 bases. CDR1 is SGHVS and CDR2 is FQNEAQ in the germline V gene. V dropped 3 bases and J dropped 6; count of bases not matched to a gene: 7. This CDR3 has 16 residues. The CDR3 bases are TGTGCCAGCAGCTTTCTGGGACAGGGGGCGGTGGATACGCAGTATTTT. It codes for CASSFLGQGAVDTQYF.

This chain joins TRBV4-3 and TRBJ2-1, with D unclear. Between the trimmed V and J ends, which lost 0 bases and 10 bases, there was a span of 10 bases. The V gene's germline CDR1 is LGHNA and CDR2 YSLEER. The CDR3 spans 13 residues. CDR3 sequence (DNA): TGCGCCAGCAGCCAAGAGCCGGTTGTCGAGCAGTTCTTC. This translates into CASSQEPVVEQFF.

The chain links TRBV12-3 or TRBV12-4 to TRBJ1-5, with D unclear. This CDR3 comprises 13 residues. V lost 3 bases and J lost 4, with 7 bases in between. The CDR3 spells CASSLSTNQPQHF. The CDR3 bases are TGTGCCAGCAGTTTGTCTACGAATCAGCCCCAGCATTTT.

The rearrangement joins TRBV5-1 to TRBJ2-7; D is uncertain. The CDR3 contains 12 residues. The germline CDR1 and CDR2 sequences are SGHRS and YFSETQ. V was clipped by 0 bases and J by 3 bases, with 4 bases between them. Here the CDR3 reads CASSLEHYEQYF. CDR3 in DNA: TGCGCCAGCAGCTTGGAGCACTACGAGCAGTACTTC.

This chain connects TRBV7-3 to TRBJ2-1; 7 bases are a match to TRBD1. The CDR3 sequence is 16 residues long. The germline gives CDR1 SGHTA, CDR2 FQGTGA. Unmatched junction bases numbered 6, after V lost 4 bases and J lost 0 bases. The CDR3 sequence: CASSSPRTGSYNEQFF. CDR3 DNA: TGTGCCAGCAGCTCGCCGAGGACAGGCTCCTACAATGAGCAGTTCTTC.

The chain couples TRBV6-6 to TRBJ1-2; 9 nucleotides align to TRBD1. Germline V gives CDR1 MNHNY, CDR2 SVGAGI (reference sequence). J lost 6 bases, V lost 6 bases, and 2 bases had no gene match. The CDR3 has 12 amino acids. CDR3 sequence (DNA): TGTGCCAGCAGCAGACAGGGGGATGGCTACACCTTC. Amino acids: CASSRQGDGYTF.

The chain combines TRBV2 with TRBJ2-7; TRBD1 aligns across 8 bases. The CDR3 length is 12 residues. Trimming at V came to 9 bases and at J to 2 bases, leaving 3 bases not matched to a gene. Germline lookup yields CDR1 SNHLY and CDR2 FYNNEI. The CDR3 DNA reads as TGTGCCAGTGACAGGGGAGCCTACGAGCAGTACTTC. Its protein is CASDRGAYEQYF.

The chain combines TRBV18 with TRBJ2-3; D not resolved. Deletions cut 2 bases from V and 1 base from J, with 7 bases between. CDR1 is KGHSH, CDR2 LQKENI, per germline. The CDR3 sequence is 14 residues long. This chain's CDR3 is CASSPFSGTDTQYF. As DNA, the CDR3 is TGTGCCAGCTCACCATTTTCGGGCACAGATACGCAGTATTTT. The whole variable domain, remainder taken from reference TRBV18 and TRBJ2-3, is NAGVMQNPRHLVRRRGQEARLRCSPMKGHSHVYWYRQLPEEGLKFMVYLQKENIIDESGMPKERFSAEFPKEGPSILRIQQVVRGDSAAYFCASSPFSGTDTQYFGPGTRLTVL.